This T cell receptor beta chain was recorded in a study of blood T cell repertoires in COVID-19. The overall study: Spain, Italy and the United States supplied samples that represented acute and convalescent COVID-19. In each case, the material was cDNA or gDNA derived from T cells, B-cell-depleted T cells, or PBMCs.

Per the original methods: Reference gene primers were amplified, and this amplification served to estimate nucleated cell counts. Sequencing was performed with immunoSEQ multiplex PCR; in TCRdb, only in-frame clones are kept and a portion is missing. That table supplies the V and J calls and clone size; D and trimming were determined from the DNA. Counted here are 260,000 or so clones, approximately 86% occurring once; the ten biggest clones make up roughly 9.1%. The table lists this clone with a count of one. The V end lost 3 bases, the J end lost 2 bases, and 14 bases lay between the germline ends. The germline V gene encodes CDR1 MGHRA and CDR2 YSYEKL. The CDR3 contains 16 residues.

This sequence originates from a man in his late teens or twenties with active or convalescent COVID-19. Sequenced material: peripheral blood. The chain couples TRBV4-1 to TRBJ1-3; D is possibly TRBD1 (5 bases). The CDR3 spells CASSHVRGIAGNTIYF. CDR3 coding DNA: TGCGCCAGCAGCCATGTTAGGGGTATAGCTGGAAACACCATATATTTT.